The subject of this entry is one T cell receptor (beta chain). The antigen is unknown. Indicated treatment: roughly nine-day PBMC culture with coronavirus spike peptide pools or control peptides (ViraFEST assay). This entry is derived from a study of vaccination and CD4 T cells after COVID-19. Background on the study: Convalescent donors totaled six males and four females, including two who were Hispanic. Sampling post-COVID took place a median around 100 days after diagnosis (range 35 to 161).

Oncomine TCR Beta short-read sequencing was applied to DNA from cultured CD4+ T cells. Each CDR3 protein gets one entry after TCRdb re-called the PCR reads with MiXCR. The sample lists 15,000 or so distinct CDR3 sequences; 43% were seen once. Points from the study as a whole: Convalescent patients showed a median around 90% of reactive clones that were seen only post-vaccination. Early post-infection timepoints were not included, and relatively few convalescent patients were studied.

The receptor was isolated from a human donor who had recovered from COVID-19. The material sequenced was CD4+ T cells from blood, cultured in vitro.

DNA for the CDR3: TGCAGTGCTAGAGCGACAGGGGGCACTAATGAAAAACTGTTTTTT. Its protein is CSARATGGTNEKLFF. This chain uses TRBV20-1 with TRBJ1-4; TRBD1 matches at 10 bases. The J segment lost 2 bases and the V segment lost 1 base, leaving 1 base of the junction unmatched. CDR3 length: 15 residues. The germline CDR1 and CDR2 sequences are DFQATT and SNEGSKA (reference sequence).